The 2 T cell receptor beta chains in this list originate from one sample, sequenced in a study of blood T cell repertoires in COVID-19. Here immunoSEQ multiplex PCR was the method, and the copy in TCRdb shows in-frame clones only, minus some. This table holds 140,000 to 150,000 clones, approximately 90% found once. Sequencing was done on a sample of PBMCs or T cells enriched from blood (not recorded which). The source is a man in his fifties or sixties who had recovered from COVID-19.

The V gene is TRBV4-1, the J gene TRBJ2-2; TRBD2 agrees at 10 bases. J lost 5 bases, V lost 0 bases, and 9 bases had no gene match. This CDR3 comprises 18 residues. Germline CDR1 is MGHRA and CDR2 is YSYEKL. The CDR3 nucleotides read TGCGCCAGCAGCCAAGACCCAGCCTTAGCGGGAGGAACCGGGGAGCTGTTTTTT. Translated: CASSQDPALAGGTGELFF.

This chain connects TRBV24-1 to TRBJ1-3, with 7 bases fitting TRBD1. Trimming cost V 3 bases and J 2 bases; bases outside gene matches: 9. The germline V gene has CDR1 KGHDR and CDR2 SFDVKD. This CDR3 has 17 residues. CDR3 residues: CATSDATGAGAGNTIYF. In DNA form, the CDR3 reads TGTGCCACCAGTGATGCTACAGGGGCCGGCGCTGGAAACACCATATATTTT.